What follows are 29 T cell receptor beta chains derived from one specimen sequenced in a study of T cells in Graves' hyperthyroidism and ophthalmopathy. RNA transcripts provided the source from which TCR beta CDR3 regions were amplified. Using the HTBI primer set, a first-round RT-PCR was run on the TCR CDR3. MiXCR, applied by TCRdb to the multiplex PCR reads, yields one record per CDR3 protein. The sample carries 700,000 or so distinct CDR3 sequences, about 15% recorded once. The sequenced sample was blood. Every receptor here comes from a woman aged 45-60 years with Graves' ophthalmopathy.

The table lists this clonotype with many counts. The chain links TRBV6-6 to TRBJ1-2; a possible D gene is TRBD1 (6 bases). The CDR3 covers 14 residues. Trimming removed 1 base from V and 8 bases from J, with 14 bases in between. Looked up from germline, CDR1 is MNHNY and CDR2 is SVGAGI (reference sequence). The DNA for the CDR3 is TGTGCCAGCAGTTACTACGGGACACGTGGGGGCTACACCTTC. Amino acids: CASSYYGTRGGYTF.

This clonotype has only a few counts. The rearrangement links TRBV30 to TRBJ2-3; 13 bases map to TRBD2. J gave up 5 bases and V 2 bases, and 7 bases lay outside the gene matches. CDR1 and CDR2 from the germline V gene are GTSNPN and SVGIG (reference sequence). The CDR3 extends over 16 amino acids. CDR3 region: CAWSPGLAGVKDTQYF. DNA for the CDR3: TGTGCCTGGAGTCCTGGACTAGCGGGAGTTAAAGATACGCAGTATTTT.

At least ten counts were recorded for this clonotype. The chain combines TRBV12-3 or TRBV12-4 with TRBJ2-7; 9 bases are a match to TRBD2. The CDR3 contains 14 residues. Trimming took 1 base from V and 7 from J; bases not matched to a gene: 5. CDR3 nucleotide sequence: TGTGCCAGCAGTTTAGTCGGGCTAGCGGGAGAGCAGTACTTC. As protein: CASSLVGLAGEQYF.

This clonotype was seen at least ten times. The chain has TRBV2 and TRBJ2-1; D not certain. Germline V gives CDR1 SNHLY, CDR2 FYNNEI. V lost 3 bases, J lost 4 bases, and 7 bases lay in between. CDR3 size: 13 residues. The CDR3 nucleotides read TGTGCCAGCAGTGATACCGGGTACAATGAGCAGTTCTTC. Its translation is CASSDTGYNEQFF.

This clonotype was seen a handful of times. The CDR3: CASSDPPGANVLTF. CDR3 in DNA: TGTGCCAGCAGTGACCCGCCTGGGGCCAACGTCCTGACTTTC. This chain links TRBV6-2 or TRBV6-3 with TRBJ2-6, with D unresolved. Trimming took 5 bases from V and 2 from J, leaving 7 bases between them. The CDR3 covers 14 residues. Germline values: CDR1 MNHEY, CDR2 SVGEGT.

In this sample, this clonotype turned up many times. The rearrangement links TRBV7-2 to TRBJ2-1, with 9 positions matching TRBD2. The junction had 8 bases not matched to a gene; V was cut back by 5 bases and J by 0 bases. From germline, CDR1 is SGHTA and CDR2 FQGNSA. This CDR3 contains 17 residues. In DNA, the CDR3 is TGTGCCAGCAGCAATCCCCATAGCGGGAGCTCCTACAATGAGCAGTTCTTC. Protein sequence: CASSNPHSGSSYNEQFF.

This clonotype was seen more than once but under ten times. The V and J genes are TRBV27 and TRBJ2-1; 9 positions agree with TRBD2. J was trimmed by 5 bases and V by 11 bases; bases with no gene match: 13. The germline gives CDR1 MNHEY, CDR2 SMNVEV (reference sequence). The CDR3 is made up of 15 amino acids. The CDR3 protein is CAGNLLAGLNNEQFF. CDR3 bases: TGTGCCGGCAACCTTCTAGCGGGACTTAACAATGAGCAGTTCTTC.

V is TRBV4-1 and J is TRBJ1-1; a possible D gene is TRBD1 (6 bases). The V end was cut by 4 bases, the J end by 4 bases, with 10 bases between. The germline V gene encodes CDR1 MGHRA and CDR2 YSYEKL. The CDR3 loop spans 13 amino acids. The CDR3 loop reads CASSRGASTEAFF. The CDR3 region has the DNA TGCGCCAGCAGCCGGGGGGCGTCCACTGAAGCTTTCTTT.

This clonotype has a count of ten or more. The chain joins TRBV12-3 or TRBV12-4 to TRBJ2-7; tentative D call: TRBD1 (6 bases). The CDR3 loop spans 15 amino acids. Trimming cost V 6 bases and J 3 bases, with 18 bases left between them. In DNA form, the CDR3 reads TGTGCCAGCAGCCCTGAGCCAAGGGGGTACTACGAGCAGTACTTC. Translated, it gives CASSPEPRGYYEQYF.

Of note for this clonotype: A clone one base away is much larger, so this may be a read error. The chain links TRBV28 to TRBJ1-2, with D tentatively TRBD1 (5 bases). CDR1 and CDR2 (germline): MDHEN, SYDVKM. The CDR3 spans 12 residues. CDR3: CASLGQHYGRAF. The CDR3 nucleotides are TGTGCCAGCTTGGGGCAGCATTATGGTAGGGCCTTC.

This clonotype was seen only a few times. This sequence may be a read error, since a much larger clone differs from it by one base. The J gene is TRBJ2-5, the V gene TRBV7-8; 13 bases are a match to TRBD2. Trimming removed 5 bases from V and 9 bases from J; junction bases left unmatched: 12. The CDR3 is 16 residues long. CDR1 is SGHVS and CDR2 is FQNEAQ in the germline V gene. CDR3 bases: TGTGCCAGCAGCCGGACTAGCGGGAGACCAGTAGGGGCCCAGTACTTC. As protein: CASSRTSGRPVGAQYF. Combining the CDR3 with reference TRBV7-8 and TRBJ2-5 gives the whole variable domain GAGVSQSPRYKVAKRGQDVALRCDPISGHVSLFWYQQALGQGPEFLTYFQNEAQLDKSGLPSDRFFAERPEGSVSTLKIQRTQQEDSAVYLCASSRTSGRPVGAQYFGPGTRLLVL.

This clonotype was observed at least ten times. V is TRBV30 and J is TRBJ1-3; no reliable D call. The germline V gene has CDR1 GTSNPN and CDR2 SVGIG (reference sequence). This CDR3 has 11 amino acids. Trimming pared 0 bases from V and 7 bases from J, leaving 4 bases between. CDR3 in amino acids: CAWSVVNTIYF. In DNA form, the CDR3 reads TGTGCCTGGAGTGTCGTGAACACCATATATTTT.

This chain uses TRBV6-1 with TRBJ2-1; 7 bases line up with TRBD1. Per the germline V gene, CDR1 is MNHNS and CDR2 is SASEGT. This CDR3 region has 12 residues. With V trimmed by 10 bases and J by 7 bases, 7 bases remained unmatched. The DNA of the CDR3 is TGTGCCACAACCGACAGGGTTAATGAGCAGTTCTTC. This sequence encodes CATTDRVNEQFF.

This clonotype was seen repeatedly, ten times or more. J is TRBJ2-5 and V is TRBV7-9; D is ambiguous. The CDR3 has 14 residues. Germline-derived CDR1 and CDR2 are SEHNR and FQNEAQ (reference sequence). V lost 4 bases to trimming and J lost 2 bases, with 11 bases between them. The chain's CDR3 is CASSSFLGQETQYF. Here the CDR3 DNA reads TGTGCCAGCAGCTCCTTCCTCGGGCAAGAGACCCAGTACTTC.

V is TRBV18 and J is TRBJ1-2; D might be TRBD1 (5 bases). This CDR3 contains 15 residues. V lost 2 bases to trimming and J lost 8 bases, with 18 bases between them. Germline V gene sequence: CDR1 KGHSH, CDR2 LQKENI. CDR3 in DNA: TGTGCCAGCTCACCATCGAAGGGGCTCCAAGGAGGCTACACCTTC. Its protein is CASSPSKGLQGGYTF.

In its sample, this clonotype was seen a few times. The V gene is TRBV5-6, the J gene TRBJ2-7; 14 nucleotides align to TRBD2. This CDR3 comprises 16 residues. The germline V gene encodes CDR1 SGHDT and CDR2 YYEEEE. Trimming took 4 bases from V and 5 from J; bases not matched to a gene: 8. CDR3 loop: CASSRTSGRSQHEQYF. The CDR3 bases are TGTGCCAGCAGCCGGACTAGCGGGAGGAGCCAGCACGAGCAGTACTTC.

This clonotype has more than one count but fewer than ten. The chain joins TRBV12-3 or TRBV12-4 to TRBJ2-3; 7 positions agree with TRBD1. The CDR3 has 13 amino acids. Trimming took 8 bases from V and 5 from J; bases not matched to a gene: 7. CDR3 nucleotide sequence: TGTGCCAGCCGCCCAGGGGGTGGAGATACGCAGTATTTT. It yields the protein CASRPGGGDTQYF.

The sample holds many counts of this clonotype. The gene calls are TRBV20-1 and TRBJ2-2; 9 bases line up with TRBD2. V trimming: 0 bases; J trimming: 8 bases; junction bases outside the gene matches: 13. Germline V gene sequence: CDR1 DFQATT, CDR2 SNEGSKA (reference sequence). This CDR3 region has 17 residues. CDR3 protein: CSARDLASGDTAGELFF. The CDR3 DNA follows: TGCAGTGCTAGAGATTTGGCTAGCGGGGACACCGCGGGGGAGCTGTTTTTT.

On this clonotype: This clone may be a read error of a much larger clone one base away. This chain joins TRBV20-1 and TRBJ2-1, with 9 nucleotides matching TRBD2. The length of the CDR3 is 14 residues. The V gene's germline CDR1 is DFQATT and CDR2 SNEGSKA (reference sequence). CDR3 amino acids: CGAAGGRVYNEQFF. CDR3 in DNA: TGCGGTGCTGCGGGGGGGAGAGTTTACAATGAGCAGTTCTTC.

Regarding this clonotype: This may stem from a read error, because a much larger clone lies one nucleotide away. In nucleotides, the CDR3 is TGTGCCAGCTCACAGGACAGGGGGTGCGGCGGGGAGCTGTTTTTT. It yields the protein CASSQDRGCGGELFF. The J gene is TRBJ2-2, the V gene TRBV18, with TRBD1 matching 10 bases. This CDR3 has 15 amino acids. The J segment lost 7 bases and the V segment lost 4 bases, leaving 6 bases of the junction unmatched. Per the germline V gene, CDR1 is KGHSH and CDR2 is LQKENI. The whole variable domain, remainder taken from reference TRBV18 and TRBJ2-2, is NAGVMQNPRHLVRRRGQEARLRCSPMKGHSHVYWYRQLPEEGLKFMVYLQKENIIDESGMPKERFSAEFPKEGPSILRIQQVVRGDSAAYFCASSQDRGCGGELFFGEGSRLTVL.

This clonotype was seen ten or more times. This chain's CDR3 is CAWNSAYEQFF. The CDR3 DNA is TGTGCCTGGAATTCAGCCTATGAGCAGTTCTTC. The V gene is TRBV30, the J gene TRBJ2-1; D not certain. There are 11 residues in the CDR3. Germline V gene data show CDR1 as GTSNPN and CDR2 as SVGIG (reference sequence). V lost 4 bases to trimming and J lost 8 bases, with 9 bases between them.

This clonotype was found many times. The chain combines TRBV7-8 with TRBJ2-5, with D tentatively TRBD2 (6 bases). Germline V gene sequence: CDR1 SGHVS, CDR2 FQNEAQ. V gave up 5 bases and J gave up 5 bases, with 21 bases separating them. The CDR3 extends over 16 amino acids. CDR3 region: CASSEDRRELKETQYF. CDR3 sequence (DNA): TGTGCCAGCAGCGAGGATCGACGGGAGTTGAAGGAGACCCAGTACTTC.

The sample holds one count of this clonotype. A much larger clone differs by one base, so this may be a read error. The J gene is TRBJ2-2, the V gene TRBV12-3 or TRBV12-4, with D perhaps being TRBD1 or TRBD2 (5 bases each). This CDR3 is 13 amino acids long. The CDR3 loop is CASRQGETGELLF. DNA for the CDR3: TGTGCCAGCAGACAAGGGGAAACCGGGGAGCTGCTTTTT.

This chain joins TRBV6-1 and TRBJ2-5, with D tentatively TRBD1 or TRBD2 (5 bases each). V dropped 11 bases and J dropped 5 bases, with 18 bases sitting between them. Germline V gene lookup returns CDR1 MNHNS and CDR2 SASEGT. The CDR3 totals 13 residues. Here the CDR3 DNA reads TGTGCCTCCAAGACCGGGACCGGGGAGACCCAGTACTTC. Residues: CASKTGTGETQYF.

The chain combines TRBV18 with TRBJ1-6, with D maybe TRBD1 (5 bases). Trimming shortened V by 6 bases and J by 8 bases, and 11 bases separated the two germline ends. CDR3 size: 13 residues. Germline CDR1 reads KGHSH; CDR2 reads LQKENI. This chain's CDR3 is CASSNGGDSPLHF. CDR3 DNA: TGTGCCAGCTCCAATGGGGGAGATTCACCCCTCCACTTT.

This clonotype was seen many times. The chain has TRBV7-9 and TRBJ1-3, with 7 bases lining up with TRBD1. Germline CDR1 is SEHNR and CDR2 is FQNEAQ (reference sequence). V was pared by 6 bases and J by 2 bases, with 7 bases of the junction left unmatched. The CDR3 is 15 residues long. The DNA for the CDR3 is TGTGCCAGCAGTACCGACAGGGTGGCTGGAAACACCATATATTTT. Its protein is CASSTDRVAGNTIYF.

This clonotype was counted only a few times. The chain employs TRBV20-1 and TRBJ2-7, with TRBD2 matching 15 bases. CDR1 is DFQATT, CDR2 SNEGSKA, per germline (reference sequence). V lost 3 bases, J lost 2 bases, and 8 bases stayed unmatched. There are 17 residues in the CDR3. The CDR3 region is CSARRGGLAGGPYEQYF. CDR3 DNA: TGCAGTGCTAGGAGGGGGGGACTAGCGGGAGGTCCCTACGAGCAGTACTTC.

This clonotype has only a few counts. CDR3: CSGGPGVADGYTF. The CDR3, as DNA: TGCAGCGGTGGACCAGGGGTGGCGGATGGCTACACCTTC. The chain joins TRBV29-1 to TRBJ1-2; TRBD1 might be the D (6 bases). This CDR3 comprises 13 residues. V gave up 7 bases and J gave up 6 bases, with 18 bases separating them. The germline V gene encodes CDR1 SQVTM and CDR2 ANQGSEA.

The rearrangement uses TRBV19 and TRBJ1-5; D uncertain. In germline, CDR1 is LNHDA, CDR2 SQIVND (reference sequence). The V end lost 6 bases, the J end lost 2 bases, and 8 bases lay between the germline ends. CDR3 length equals 13 residues. This CDR3 reads CASRWSGNQPQHF. CDR3 nucleotides: TGTGCCAGTAGGTGGTCCGGCAATCAGCCCCAGCATTTT. Full variable domain (missing parts from reference TRBV19 and TRBJ1-5): DGGITQSPKYLFRKEGQNVTLSCEQNLNHDAMYWYRQDPGQGLRLIYYSQIVNDFQKGDIAEGYSVSREKKESFPLTVTSAQKNPTAFYLCASRWSGNQPQHFGDGTRLSIL.